This TCR beta chain was captured by sequencing in a study of CD8+ T cells in alopecia areata. Across the study: Scalp area affected, as a percentage, set the severity score of treated patients.

Study results and limitations: It was less clear whether patients shared TCRs than it was in mice, possibly because of HLA. Affected lesional scalp, above all in alopecia totalis/universalis, was more clonal than normal scalp.

The junction had 10 bases not matched to a gene; V was cut back by 3 bases and J by 4 bases. Germline CDR1 SQVTM, CDR2 ANQGSEA. The CDR3 runs to 15 residues. Treatment denoted: oral pan-JAK inhibitor, 5-10 mg twice daily. Points on this clone: Its specificity is not known.

Sequencing relied on a cDNA template that was reverse transcribed from extracted RNA. Here immunoSEQ multiplex PCR was the method, and the copy in TCRdb shows in-frame clones only, minus some. Of some 200,000 clones in the sample, more than 45% are singletons; the top ten hold around 1.4%. The rearrangement links TRBV29-1 to TRBJ2-3; 7 bases agree with TRBD2. The TCR sequence derives from a human donor with alopecia areata. The starting material was CD4+ T cells sorted from blood, obtained at week 4, from a patient treated with tofacitinib. In DNA, the CDR3 is TGCAGCGTTGATCATACCGCGGGGGTAGCAGATACGCAGTATTTT. It codes for CSVDHTAGVADTQYF.